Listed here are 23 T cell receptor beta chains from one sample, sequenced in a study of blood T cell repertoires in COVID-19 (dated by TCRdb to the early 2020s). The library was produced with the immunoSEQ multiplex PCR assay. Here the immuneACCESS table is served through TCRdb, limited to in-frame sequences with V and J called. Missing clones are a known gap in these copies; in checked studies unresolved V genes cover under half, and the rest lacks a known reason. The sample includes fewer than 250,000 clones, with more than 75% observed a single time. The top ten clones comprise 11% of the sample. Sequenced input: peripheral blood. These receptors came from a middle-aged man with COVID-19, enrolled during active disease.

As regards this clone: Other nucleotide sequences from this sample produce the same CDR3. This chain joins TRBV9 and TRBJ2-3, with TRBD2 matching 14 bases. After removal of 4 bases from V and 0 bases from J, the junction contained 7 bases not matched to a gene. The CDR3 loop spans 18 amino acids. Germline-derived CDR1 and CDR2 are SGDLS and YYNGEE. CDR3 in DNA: TGTGCCAGCAGCCCCGGGACTAGCGGGGGCCTTAGCACAGATACGCAGTATTTT. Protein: CASSPGTSGGLSTDTQYF.

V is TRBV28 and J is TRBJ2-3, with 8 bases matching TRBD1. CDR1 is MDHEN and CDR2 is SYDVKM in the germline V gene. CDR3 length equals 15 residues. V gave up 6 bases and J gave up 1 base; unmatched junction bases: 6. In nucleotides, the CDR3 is TGTGCCAGCAGCCACCTGGACAGGGGCACAGATACGCAGTATTTT. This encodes CASSHLDRGTDTQYF.

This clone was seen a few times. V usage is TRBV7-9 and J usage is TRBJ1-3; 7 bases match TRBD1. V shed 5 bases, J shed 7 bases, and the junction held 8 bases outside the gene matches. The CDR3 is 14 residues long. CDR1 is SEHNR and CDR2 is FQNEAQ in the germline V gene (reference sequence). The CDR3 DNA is TGTGCCAGCAGCCCACAGGGGTATTTGAACACCATATATTTT. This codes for CASSPQGYLNTIYF.

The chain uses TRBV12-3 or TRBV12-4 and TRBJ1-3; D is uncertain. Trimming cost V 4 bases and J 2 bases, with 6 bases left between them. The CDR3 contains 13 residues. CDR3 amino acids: CASSSVAGNTIYF. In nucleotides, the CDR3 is TGTGCCAGCAGTTCTGTCGCTGGAAACACCATATATTTT.

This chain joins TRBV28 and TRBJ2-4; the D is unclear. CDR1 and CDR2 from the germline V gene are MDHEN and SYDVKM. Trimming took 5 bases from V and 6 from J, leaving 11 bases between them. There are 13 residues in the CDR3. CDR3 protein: CASSLPPGNIQYF. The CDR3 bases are TGTGCCAGCAGTCTCCCCCCGGGAAACATTCAGTACTTC.

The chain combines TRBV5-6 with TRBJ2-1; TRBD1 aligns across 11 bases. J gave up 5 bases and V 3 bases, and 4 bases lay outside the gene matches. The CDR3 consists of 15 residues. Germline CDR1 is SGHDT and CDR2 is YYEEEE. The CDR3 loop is CASSWTGGLNNEQFF. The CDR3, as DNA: TGTGCCAGCAGCTGGACAGGGGGCCTCAACAATGAGCAGTTCTTC.

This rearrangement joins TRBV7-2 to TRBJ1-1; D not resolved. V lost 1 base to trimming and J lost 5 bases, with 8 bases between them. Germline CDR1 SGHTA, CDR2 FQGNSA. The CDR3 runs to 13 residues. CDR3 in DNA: TGTGCCAGCAGCTTAGGGGCAGGTACTGAAGCTTTCTTT. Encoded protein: CASSLGAGTEAFF.

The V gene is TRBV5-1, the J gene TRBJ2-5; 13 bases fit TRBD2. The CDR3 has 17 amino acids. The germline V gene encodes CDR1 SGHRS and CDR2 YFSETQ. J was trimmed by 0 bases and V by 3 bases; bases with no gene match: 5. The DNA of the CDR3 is TGCGCCAGCAGCTCGGGACTAGCGGGGCGGTACCAAGAGACCCAGTACTTC. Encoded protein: CASSSGLAGRYQETQYF.

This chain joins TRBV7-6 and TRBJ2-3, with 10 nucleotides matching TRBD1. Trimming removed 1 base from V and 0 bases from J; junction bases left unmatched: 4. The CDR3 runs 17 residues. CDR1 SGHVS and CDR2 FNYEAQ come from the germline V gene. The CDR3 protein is CASSLGGTGDSTDTQYF. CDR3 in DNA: TGTGCCAGCAGCTTAGGAGGGACAGGGGACAGCACAGATACGCAGTATTTT.

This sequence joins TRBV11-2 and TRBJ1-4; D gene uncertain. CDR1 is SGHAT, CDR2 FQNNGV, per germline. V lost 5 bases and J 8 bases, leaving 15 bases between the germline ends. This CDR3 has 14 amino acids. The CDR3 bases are TGTGCCAGCAGCCCAAGACCAGACTTCGAAAAACTGTTTTTT. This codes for CASSPRPDFEKLFF.

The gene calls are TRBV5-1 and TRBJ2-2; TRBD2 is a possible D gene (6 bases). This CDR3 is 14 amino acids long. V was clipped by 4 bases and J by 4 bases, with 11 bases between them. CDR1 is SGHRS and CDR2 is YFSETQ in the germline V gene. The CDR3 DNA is TGCGCCAGCAGCCCCGGGACTCCCACCGGGGAGCTGTTTTTT. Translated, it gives CASSPGTPTGELFF.

In DNA form, the CDR3 reads TGTGCCAGCAGCACCAACGTAGGGACAGGGGGAGAGACCCAGTACTTC. It yields the protein CASSTNVGTGGETQYF. The chain is built from TRBV9 and TRBJ2-5, with TRBD1 matching 11 bases. The CDR3 is 16 residues long. V dropped 4 bases and J dropped 4; count of bases not matched to a gene: 9. Germline V gene lookup returns CDR1 SGDLS and CDR2 YYNGEE. The entire variable domain, with the rest obtained from reference TRBV9 and TRBJ2-5, is as follows: DSGVTQTPKHLITATGQRVTLRCSPRSGDLSVYWYQQSLDQGLQFLIQYYNGEERAKGNILERFSAQQFPDLHSELNLSSLELGDSALYFCASSTNVGTGGETQYFGPGTRLLVL.

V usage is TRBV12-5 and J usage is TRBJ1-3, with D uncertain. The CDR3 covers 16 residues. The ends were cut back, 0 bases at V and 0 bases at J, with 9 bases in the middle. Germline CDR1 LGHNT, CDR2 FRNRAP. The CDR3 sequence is CASGLVEGSSGNTIYF. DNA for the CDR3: TGTGCTAGTGGTTTGGTAGAGGGCAGCTCTGGAAACACCATATATTTT.

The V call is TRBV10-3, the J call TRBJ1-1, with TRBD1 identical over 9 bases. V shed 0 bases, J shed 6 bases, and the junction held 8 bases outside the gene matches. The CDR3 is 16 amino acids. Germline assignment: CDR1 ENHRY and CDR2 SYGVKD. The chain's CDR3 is CAISESGRQGVPEAFF. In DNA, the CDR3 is TGTGCCATCAGTGAGTCGGGTCGACAGGGGGTACCTGAAGCTTTCTTT.

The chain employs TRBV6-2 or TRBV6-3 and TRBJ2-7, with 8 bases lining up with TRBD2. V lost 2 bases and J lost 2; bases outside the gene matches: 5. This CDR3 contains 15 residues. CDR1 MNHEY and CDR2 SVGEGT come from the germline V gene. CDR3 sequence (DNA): TGTGCCAGCAGTTACAGGGGACTAGGACCCTACGAGCAGTACTTC. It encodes CASSYRGLGPYEQYF.

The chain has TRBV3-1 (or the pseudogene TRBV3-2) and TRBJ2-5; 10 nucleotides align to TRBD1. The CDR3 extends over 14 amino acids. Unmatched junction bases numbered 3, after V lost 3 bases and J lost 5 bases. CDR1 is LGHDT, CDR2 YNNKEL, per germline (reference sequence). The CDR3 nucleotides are TGTGCCAGCAGCCAGGGACAGGGGACGGAGACCCAGTACTTC. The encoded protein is CASSQGQGTETQYF.

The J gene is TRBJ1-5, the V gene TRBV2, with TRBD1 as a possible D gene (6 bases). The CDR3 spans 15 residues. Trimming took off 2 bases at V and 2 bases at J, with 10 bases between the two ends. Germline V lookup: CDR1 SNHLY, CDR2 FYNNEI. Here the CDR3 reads CASSESEGGNQPQHF. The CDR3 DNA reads TGTGCCAGCAGTGAAAGTGAGGGGGGCAATCAGCCCCAGCATTTT.

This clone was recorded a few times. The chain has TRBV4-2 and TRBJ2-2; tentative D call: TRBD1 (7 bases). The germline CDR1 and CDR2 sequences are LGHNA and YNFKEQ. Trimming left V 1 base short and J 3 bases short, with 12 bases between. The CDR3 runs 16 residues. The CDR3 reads CASSQGFRGDTGELFF. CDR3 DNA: TGTGCCAGCAGCCAAGGGTTCAGGGGGGACACCGGGGAGCTGTTTTTT.

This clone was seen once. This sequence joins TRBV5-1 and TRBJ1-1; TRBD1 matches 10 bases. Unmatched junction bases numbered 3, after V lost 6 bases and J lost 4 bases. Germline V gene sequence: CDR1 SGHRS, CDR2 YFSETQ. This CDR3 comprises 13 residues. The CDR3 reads CASIGQGGTEAFF. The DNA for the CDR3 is TGCGCCAGCATCGGACAGGGGGGCACTGAAGCTTTCTTT. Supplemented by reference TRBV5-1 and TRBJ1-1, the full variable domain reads KAGVTQTPRYLIKTRGQQVTLSCSPISGHRSVSWYQQTPGQGLQFLFEYFSETQRNKGNFPGRFSGRQFSNSRSEMNVSTLELGDSALYLCASIGQGGTEAFFGQGTRLTVV.

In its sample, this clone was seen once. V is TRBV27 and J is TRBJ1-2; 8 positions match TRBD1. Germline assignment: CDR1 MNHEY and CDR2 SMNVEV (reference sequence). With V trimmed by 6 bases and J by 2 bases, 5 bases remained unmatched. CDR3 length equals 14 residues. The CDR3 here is CASSRDRTNYGYTF. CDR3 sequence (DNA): TGTGCCAGCAGCCGGGACAGGACAAACTATGGCTACACCTTC.

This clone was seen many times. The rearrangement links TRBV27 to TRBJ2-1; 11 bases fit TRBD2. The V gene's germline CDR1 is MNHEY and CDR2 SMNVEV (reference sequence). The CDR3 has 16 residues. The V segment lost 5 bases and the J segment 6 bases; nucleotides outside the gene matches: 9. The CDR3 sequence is CASSHFSGRDLNEQFF. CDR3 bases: TGTGCCAGCAGTCATTTTAGCGGGAGGGATCTCAATGAGCAGTTCTTC.

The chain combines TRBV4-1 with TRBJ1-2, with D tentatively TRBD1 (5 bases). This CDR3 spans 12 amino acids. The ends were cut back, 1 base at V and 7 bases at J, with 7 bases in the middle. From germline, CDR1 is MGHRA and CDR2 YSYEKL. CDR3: CASSQGGGGYTF. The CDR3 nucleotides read TGCGCCAGCAGCCAAGGGGGGGGTGGCTACACCTTC.

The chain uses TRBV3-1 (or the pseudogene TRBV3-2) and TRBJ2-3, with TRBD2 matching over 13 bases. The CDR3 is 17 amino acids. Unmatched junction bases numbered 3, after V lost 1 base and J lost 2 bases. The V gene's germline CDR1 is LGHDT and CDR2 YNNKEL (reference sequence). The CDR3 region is CASSQGLAGGYTDTQYF. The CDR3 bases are TGTGCCAGCAGCCAAGGACTAGCGGGGGGATACACAGATACGCAGTATTTT.